This T cell receptor beta chain was observed in a study of blood T cell repertoires in COVID-19. Study overall: From the United States, Italy and Spain came samples of acute and convalescent COVID-19. From T cells, B-cell-depleted T cells, or PBMCs came the material, which was cDNA or gDNA.

Clones were read by immunoSEQ multiplex PCR, and TCRdb kept only the in-frame ones, dropping some. The data contain 150,000 to 200,000 clones, around 84% of them singletons. CDR3 size: 14 residues. V trimming: 7 bases; J trimming: 5 bases; junction bases outside the gene matches: 7. Germline CDR1 is LNHNV and CDR2 is YYDKDF (reference sequence). Participants reported their clinical history, and cohort assignment relied on those reports. V usage is TRBV15 and J usage is TRBJ1-2, with 10 bases fitting TRBD1. The origin of this receptor is a man aged 40-49 years who had recovered from COVID-19. Sample: PBMCs or T cells enriched from blood (not recorded which). The CDR3 DNA sequence: TGTGCCACCATAAGGGACAGGGGCAATTATGGCTACACCTTC. Its protein is CATIRDRGNYGYTF.